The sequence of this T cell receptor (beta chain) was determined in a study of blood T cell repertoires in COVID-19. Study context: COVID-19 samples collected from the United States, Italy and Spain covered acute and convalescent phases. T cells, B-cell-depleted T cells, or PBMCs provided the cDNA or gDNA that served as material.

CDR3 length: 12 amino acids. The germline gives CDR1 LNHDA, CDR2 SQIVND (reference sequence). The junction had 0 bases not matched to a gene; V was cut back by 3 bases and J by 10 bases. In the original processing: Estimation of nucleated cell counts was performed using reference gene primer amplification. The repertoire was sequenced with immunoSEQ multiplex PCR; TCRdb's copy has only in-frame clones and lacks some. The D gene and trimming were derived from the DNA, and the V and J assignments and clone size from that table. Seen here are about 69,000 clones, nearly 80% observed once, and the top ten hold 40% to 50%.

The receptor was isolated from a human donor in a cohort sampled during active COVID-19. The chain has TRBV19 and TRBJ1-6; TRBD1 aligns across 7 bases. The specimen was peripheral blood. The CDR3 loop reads CASSIRGSPLHF. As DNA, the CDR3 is TGTGCCAGTAGTATCAGGGGGTCACCCCTCCACTTT.